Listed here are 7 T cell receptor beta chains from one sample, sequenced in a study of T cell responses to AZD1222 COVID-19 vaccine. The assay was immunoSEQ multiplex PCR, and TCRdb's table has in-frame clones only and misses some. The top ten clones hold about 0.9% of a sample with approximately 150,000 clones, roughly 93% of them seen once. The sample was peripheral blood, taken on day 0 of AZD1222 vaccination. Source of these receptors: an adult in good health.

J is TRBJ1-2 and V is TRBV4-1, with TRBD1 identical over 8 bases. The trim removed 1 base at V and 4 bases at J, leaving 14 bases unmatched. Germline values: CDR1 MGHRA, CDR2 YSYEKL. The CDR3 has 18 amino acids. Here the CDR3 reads CASSQVHGQGGAGYGYTF. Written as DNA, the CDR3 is TGCGCCAGCAGCCAAGTTCATGGACAGGGAGGAGCGGGCTATGGCTACACCTTC.

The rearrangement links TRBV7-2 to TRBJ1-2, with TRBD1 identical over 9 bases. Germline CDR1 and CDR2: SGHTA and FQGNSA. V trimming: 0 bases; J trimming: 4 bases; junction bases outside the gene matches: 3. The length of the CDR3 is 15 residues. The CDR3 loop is CASSLAPGQGYGYTF. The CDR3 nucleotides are TGTGCCAGCAGCTTAGCTCCGGGACAGGGCTATGGCTACACCTTC.

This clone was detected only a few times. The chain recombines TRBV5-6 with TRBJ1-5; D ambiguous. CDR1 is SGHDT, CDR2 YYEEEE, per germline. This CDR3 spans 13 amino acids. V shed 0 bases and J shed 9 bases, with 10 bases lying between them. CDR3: CASSLAREGPQHF. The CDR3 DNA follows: TGTGCCAGCAGCTTGGCGCGGGAGGGGCCCCAGCATTTT.

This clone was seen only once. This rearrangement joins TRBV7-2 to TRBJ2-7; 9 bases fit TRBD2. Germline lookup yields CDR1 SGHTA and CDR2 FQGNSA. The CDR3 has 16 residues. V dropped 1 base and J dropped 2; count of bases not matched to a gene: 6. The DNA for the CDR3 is TGTGCCAGCAGCTTAGGATTAGCGGGGGTCGCCTACGAGCAGTACTTC. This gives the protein CASSLGLAGVAYEQYF.

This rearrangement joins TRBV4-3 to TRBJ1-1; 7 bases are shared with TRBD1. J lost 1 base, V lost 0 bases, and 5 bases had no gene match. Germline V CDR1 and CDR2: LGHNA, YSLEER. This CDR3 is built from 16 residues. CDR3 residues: CASSQDQGGTNTEAFF. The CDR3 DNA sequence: TGCGCCAGCAGCCAAGATCAGGGGGGCACGAACACTGAAGCTTTCTTT.

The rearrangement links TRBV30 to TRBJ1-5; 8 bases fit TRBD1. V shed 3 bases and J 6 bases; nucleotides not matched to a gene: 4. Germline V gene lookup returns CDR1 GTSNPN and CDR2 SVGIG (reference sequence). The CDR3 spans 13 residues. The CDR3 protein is CAWRGQGGQPQHF. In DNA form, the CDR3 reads TGTGCCTGGAGAGGACAGGGTGGTCAGCCCCAGCATTTT.

CDR3 in amino acids: CASSPTAGELFF. CDR3 coding DNA: TGTGCCAGCTCACCGACCGCTGGCGAGCTGTTTTTT. The chain has TRBV18 and TRBJ2-2; unclear D gene. Per germline, CDR1 KGHSH and CDR2 LQKENI. V was trimmed by 3 bases and J by 11 bases, leaving 10 bases between them. This CDR3 has 12 amino acids.